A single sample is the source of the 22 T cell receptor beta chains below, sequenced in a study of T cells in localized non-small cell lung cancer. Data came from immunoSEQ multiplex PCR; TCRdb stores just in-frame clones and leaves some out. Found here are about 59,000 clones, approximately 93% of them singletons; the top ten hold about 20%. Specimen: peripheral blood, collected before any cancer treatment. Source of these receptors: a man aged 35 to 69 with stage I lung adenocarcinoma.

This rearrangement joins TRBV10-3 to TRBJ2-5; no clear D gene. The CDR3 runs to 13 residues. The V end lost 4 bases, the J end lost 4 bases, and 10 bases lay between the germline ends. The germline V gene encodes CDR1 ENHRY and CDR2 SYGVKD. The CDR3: CAISAAERETQYF. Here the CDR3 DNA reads TGTGCCATCAGTGCCGCAGAACGAGAGACCCAGTACTTC.

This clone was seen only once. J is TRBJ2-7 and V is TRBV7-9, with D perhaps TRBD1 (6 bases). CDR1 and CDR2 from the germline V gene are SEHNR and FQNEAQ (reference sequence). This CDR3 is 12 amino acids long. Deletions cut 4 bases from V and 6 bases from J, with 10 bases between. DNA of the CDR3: TGTGCCAGCAGCTGGGGGCAGTTCGAGCAGTACTTC. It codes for CASSWGQFEQYF.

CDR3: CASSLRRALSLEQYF. Written as DNA, the CDR3 is TGTGCCAGCAGTTTAAGGCGGGCTTTGAGTCTCGAGCAGTACTTC. The genes are TRBV28 and TRBJ2-7; D is possibly TRBD2 (5 bases). V was clipped by 2 bases and J by 6 bases, with 17 bases between them. Germline V CDR1 and CDR2: MDHEN, SYDVKM. This CDR3 contains 15 residues.

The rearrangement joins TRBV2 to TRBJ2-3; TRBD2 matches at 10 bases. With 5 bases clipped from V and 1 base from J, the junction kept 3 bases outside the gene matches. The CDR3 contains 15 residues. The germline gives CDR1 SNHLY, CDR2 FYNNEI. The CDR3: CASSSGRAGTDTQYF. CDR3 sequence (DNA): TGTGCCAGCAGTAGCGGGAGGGCCGGCACAGATACGCAGTATTTT.

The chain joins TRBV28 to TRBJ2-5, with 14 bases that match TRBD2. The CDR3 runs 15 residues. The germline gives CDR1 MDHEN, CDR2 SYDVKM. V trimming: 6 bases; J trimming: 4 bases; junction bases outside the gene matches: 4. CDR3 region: CASSTGLAGGETQYF. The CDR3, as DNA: TGTGCCAGCAGCACAGGACTAGCGGGAGGAGAGACCCAGTACTTC.

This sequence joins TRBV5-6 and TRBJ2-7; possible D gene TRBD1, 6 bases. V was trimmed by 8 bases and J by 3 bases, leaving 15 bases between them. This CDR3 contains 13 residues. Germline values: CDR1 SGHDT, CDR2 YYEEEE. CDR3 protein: CASQRQGFYEQYF. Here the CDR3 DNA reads TGTGCCAGTCAGCGGCAGGGGTTCTACGAGCAGTACTTC. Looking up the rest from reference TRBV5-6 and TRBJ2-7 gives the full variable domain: DAGVTQSPTHLIKTRGQQVTLRCSPKSGHDTVSWYQQALGQGPQFIFQYYEEEERQRGNFPDRFSGHQFPNYSSELNVNALLLGDSALYLCASQRQGFYEQYFGPGTRLTVT.

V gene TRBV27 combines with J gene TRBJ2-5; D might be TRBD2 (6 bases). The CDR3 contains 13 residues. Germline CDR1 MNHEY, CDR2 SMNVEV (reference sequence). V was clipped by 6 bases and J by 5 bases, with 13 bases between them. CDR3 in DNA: TGTGCCAGCAGAAGACTAGGTAGCGAGACCCAGTACTTC. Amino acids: CASRRLGSETQYF.

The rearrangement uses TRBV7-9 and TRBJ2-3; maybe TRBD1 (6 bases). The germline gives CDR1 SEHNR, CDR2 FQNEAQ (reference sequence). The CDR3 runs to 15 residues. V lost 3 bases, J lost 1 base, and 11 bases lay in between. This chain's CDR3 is CASSFVGARTDTQYF. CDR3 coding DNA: TGTGCCAGCAGCTTTGTGGGGGCCCGCACAGATACGCAGTATTTT.

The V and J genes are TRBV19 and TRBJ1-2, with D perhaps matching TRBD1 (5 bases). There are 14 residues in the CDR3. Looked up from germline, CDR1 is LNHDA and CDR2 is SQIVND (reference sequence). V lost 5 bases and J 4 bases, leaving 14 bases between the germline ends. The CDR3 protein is CASSHRGVTYGYTF. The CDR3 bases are TGTGCCAGTAGTCACCGGGGGGTGACCTATGGCTACACCTTC.

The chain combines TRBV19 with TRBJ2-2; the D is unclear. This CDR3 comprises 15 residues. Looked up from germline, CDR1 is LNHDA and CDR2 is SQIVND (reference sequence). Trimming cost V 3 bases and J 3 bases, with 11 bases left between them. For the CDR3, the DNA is TGTGCCAGTAGTATCGGTGAGACCTACACCGGGGAGCTGTTTTTT. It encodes CASSIGETYTGELFF.

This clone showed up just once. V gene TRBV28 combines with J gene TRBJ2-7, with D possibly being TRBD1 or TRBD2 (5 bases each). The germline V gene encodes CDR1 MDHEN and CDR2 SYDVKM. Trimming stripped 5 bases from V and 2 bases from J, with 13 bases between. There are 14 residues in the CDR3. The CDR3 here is CASSMGDGAYEQYF. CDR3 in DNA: TGTGCCAGCAGTATGGGGGACGGAGCCTACGAGCAGTACTTC. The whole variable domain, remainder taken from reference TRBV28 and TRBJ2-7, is DVKVTQSSRYLVKRTGEKVFLECVQDMDHENMFWYRQDPGLGLRLIYFSYDVKMKEKGDIPEGYSVSREKKERFSLILESASTNQTSMYLCASSMGDGAYEQYFGPGTRLTVT.

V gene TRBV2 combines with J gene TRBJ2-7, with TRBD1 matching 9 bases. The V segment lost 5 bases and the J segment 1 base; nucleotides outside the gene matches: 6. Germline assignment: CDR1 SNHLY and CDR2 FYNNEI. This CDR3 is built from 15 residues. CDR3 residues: CASSLGQGTSYEQYF. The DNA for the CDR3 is TGTGCCAGCAGTCTTGGACAGGGGACGTCCTACGAGCAGTACTTC.

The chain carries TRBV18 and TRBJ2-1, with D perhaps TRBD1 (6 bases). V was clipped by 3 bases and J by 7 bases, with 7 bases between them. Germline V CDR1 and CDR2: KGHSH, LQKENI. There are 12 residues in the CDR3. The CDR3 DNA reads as TGTGCCAGCTCACCCACAGGGAATGAGCAGTTCTTC. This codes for CASSPTGNEQFF.

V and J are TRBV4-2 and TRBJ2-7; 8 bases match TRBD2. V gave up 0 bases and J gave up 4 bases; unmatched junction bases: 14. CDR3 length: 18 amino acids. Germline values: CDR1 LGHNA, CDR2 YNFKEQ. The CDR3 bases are TGTGCCAGCAGCCAAGAAGGGCCCAGACTTGCGGGAGGTTACGAGCAGTACTTC. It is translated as CASSQEGPRLAGGYEQYF.

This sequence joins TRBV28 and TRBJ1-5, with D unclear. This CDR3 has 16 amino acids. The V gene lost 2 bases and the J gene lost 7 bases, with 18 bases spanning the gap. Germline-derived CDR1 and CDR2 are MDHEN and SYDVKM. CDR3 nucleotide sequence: TGTGCCAGCAGTTTAAGTCCGGGCGGGAGATTGCAGCCCCAGCATTTT. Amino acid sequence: CASSLSPGGRLQPQHF.

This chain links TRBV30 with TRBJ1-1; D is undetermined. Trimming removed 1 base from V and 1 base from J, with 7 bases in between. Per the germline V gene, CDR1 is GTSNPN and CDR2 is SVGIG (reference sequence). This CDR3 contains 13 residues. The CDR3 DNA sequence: TGTGCCTGGAGTGCACACCCGAACACTGAAGCTTTCTTT. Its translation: CAWSAHPNTEAFF.

CDR3 bases: TGTGCCAGCAGCTTAGTTGGAGGGGCCTACGAGCAGTACTTC. The encoded protein is CASSLVGGAYEQYF. The chain links TRBV11-3 to TRBJ2-7; TRBD2 is a possible D gene (6 bases). The germline CDR1 and CDR2 sequences are SGHNT and YENEEA. V gave up 1 base and J gave up 2 bases, with 9 bases separating them. The CDR3 sequence is 14 residues long.

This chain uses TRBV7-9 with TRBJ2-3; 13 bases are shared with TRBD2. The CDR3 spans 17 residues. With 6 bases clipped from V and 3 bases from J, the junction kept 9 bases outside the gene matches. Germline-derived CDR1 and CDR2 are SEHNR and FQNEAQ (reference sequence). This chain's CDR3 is CASSSRTSGSSTDTQYF. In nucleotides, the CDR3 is TGTGCCAGCAGTTCCAGGACTAGCGGGAGCTCTACAGATACGCAGTATTTT.

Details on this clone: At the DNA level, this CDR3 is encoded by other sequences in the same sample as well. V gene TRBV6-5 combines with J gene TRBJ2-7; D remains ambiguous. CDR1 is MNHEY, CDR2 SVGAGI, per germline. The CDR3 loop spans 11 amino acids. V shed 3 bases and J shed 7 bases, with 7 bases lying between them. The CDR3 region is CASSYSREQYF. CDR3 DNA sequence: TGTGCCAGCAGTTATAGCCGAGAGCAGTACTTC.

The CDR3 DNA is TGTGCCAGCAGCGCCTTTGCGGGAGCCTCGGGCGGGGAGCTGTTTTTT. Translation gives CASSAFAGASGGELFF. The rearrangement uses TRBV11-3 and TRBJ2-2; TRBD2 matches at 7 bases. CDR1 and CDR2 (germline): SGHNT, YENEEA. The CDR3 sequence is 16 residues long. The V segment lost 5 bases and the J segment 7 bases; nucleotides outside the gene matches: 13.

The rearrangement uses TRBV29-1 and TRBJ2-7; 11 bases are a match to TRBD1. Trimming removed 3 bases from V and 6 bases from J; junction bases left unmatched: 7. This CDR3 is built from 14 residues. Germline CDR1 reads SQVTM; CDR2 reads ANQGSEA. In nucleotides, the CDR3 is TGCAGCGTTGATAGAGGGACAGGGGGTGGCGAGCAGTACTTC. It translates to CSVDRGTGGGEQYF.

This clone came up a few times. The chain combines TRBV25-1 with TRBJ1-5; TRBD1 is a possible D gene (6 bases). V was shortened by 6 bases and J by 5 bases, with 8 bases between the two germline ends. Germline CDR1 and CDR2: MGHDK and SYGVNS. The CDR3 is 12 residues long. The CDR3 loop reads CASRGGDQPQHF. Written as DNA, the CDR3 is TGTGCCAGCAGAGGGGGAGATCAGCCCCAGCATTTT.